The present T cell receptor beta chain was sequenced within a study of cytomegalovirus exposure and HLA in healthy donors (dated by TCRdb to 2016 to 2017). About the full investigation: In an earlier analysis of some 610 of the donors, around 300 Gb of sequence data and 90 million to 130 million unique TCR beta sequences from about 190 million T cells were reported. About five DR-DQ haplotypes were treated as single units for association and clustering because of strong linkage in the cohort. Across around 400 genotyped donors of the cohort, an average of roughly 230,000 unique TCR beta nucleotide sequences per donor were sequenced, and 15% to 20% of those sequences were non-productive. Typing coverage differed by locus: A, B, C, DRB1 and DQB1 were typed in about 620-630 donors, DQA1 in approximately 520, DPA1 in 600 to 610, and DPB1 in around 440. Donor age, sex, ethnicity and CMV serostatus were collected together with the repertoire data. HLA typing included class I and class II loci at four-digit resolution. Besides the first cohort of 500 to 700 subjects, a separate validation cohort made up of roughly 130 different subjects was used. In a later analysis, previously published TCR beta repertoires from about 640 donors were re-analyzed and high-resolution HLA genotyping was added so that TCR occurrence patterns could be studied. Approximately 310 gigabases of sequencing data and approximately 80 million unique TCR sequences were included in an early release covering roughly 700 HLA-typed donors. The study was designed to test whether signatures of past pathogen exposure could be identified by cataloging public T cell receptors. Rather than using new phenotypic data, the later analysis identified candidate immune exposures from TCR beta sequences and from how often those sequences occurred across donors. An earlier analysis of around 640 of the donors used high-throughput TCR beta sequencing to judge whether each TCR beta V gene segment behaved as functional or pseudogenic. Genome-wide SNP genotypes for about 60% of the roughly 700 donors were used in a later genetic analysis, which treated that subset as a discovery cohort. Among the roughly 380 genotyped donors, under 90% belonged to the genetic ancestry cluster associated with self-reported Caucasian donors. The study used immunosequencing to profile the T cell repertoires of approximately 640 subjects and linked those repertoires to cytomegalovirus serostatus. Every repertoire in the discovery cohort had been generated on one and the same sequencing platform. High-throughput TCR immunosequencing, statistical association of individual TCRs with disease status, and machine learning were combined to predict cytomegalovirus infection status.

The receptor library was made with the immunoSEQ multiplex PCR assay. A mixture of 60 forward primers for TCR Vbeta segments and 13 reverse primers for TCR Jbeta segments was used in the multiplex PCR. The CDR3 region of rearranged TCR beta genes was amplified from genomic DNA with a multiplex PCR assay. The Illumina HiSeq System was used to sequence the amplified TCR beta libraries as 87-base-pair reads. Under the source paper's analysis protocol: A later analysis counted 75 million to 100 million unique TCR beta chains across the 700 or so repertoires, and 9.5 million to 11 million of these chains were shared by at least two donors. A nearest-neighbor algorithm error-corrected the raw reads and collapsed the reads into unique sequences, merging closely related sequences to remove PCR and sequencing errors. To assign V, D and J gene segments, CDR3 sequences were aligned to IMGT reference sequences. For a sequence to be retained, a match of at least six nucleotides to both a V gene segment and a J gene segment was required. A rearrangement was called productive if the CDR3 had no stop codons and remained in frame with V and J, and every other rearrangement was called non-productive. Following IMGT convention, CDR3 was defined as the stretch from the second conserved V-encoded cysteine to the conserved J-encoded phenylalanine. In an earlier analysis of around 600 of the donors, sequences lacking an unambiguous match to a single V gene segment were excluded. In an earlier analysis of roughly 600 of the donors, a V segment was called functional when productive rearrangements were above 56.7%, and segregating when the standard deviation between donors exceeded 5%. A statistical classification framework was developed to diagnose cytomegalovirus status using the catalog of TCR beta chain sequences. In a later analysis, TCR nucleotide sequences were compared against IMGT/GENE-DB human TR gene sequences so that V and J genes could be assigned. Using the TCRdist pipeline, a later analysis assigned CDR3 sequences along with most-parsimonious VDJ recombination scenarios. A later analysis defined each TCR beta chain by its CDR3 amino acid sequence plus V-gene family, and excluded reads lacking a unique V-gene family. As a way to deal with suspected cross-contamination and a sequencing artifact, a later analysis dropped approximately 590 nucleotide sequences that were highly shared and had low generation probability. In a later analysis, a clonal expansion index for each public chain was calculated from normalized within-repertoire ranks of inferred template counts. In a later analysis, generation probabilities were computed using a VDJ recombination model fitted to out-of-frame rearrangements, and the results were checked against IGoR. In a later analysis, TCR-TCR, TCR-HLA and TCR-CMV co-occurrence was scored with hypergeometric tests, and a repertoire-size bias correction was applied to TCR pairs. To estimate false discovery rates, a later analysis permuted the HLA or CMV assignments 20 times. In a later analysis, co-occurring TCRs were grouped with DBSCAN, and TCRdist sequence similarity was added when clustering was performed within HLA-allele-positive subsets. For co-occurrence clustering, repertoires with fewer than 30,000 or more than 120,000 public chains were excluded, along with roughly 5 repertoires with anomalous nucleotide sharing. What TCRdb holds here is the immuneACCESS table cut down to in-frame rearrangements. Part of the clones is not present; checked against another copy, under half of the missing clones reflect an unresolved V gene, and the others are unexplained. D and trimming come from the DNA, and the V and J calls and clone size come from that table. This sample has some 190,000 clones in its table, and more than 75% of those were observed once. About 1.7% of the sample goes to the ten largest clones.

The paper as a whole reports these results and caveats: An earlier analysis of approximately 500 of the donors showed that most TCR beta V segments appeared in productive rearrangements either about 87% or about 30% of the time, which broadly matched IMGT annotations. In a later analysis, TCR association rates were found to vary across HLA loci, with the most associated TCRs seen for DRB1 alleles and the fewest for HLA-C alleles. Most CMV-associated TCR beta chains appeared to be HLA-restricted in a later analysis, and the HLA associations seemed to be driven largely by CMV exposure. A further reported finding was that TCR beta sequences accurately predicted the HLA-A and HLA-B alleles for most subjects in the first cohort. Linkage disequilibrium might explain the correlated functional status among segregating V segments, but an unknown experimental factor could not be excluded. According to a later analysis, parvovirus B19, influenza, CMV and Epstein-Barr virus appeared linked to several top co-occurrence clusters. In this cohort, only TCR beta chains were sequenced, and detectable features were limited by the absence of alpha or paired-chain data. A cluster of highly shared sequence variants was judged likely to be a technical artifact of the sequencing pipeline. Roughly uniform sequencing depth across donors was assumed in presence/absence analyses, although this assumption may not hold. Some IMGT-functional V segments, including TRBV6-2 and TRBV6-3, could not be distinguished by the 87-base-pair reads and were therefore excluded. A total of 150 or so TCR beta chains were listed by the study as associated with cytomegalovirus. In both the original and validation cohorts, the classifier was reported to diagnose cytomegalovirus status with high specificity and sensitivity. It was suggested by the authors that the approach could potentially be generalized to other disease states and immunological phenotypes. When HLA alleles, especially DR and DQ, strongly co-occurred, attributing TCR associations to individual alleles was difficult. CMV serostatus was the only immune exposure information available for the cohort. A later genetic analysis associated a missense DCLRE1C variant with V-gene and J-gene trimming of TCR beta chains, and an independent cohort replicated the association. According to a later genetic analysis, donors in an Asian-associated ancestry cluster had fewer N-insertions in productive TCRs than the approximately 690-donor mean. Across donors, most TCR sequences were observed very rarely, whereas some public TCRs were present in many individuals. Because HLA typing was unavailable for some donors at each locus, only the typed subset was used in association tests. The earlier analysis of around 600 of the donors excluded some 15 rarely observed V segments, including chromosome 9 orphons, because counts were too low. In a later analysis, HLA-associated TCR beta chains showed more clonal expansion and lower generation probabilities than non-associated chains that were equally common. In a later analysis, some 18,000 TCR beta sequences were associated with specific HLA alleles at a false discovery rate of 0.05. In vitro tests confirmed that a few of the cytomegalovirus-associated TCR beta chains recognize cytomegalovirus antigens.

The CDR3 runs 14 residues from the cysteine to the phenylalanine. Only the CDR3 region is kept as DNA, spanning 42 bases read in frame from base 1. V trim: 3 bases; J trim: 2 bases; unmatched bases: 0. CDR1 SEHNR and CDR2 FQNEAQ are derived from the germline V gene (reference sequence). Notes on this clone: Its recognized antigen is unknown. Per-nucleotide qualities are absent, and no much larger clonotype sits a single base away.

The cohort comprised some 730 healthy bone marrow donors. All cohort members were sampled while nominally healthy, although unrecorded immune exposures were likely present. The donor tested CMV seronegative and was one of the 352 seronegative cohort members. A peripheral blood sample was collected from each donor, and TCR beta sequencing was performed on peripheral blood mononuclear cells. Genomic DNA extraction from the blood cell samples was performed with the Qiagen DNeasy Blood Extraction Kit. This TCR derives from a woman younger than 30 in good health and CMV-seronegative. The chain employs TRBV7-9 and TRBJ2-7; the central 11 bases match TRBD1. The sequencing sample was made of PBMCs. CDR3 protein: CASSLGQGAYEQYF. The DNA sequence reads TGTGCCAGCAGCTTGGGACAGGGGGCCTACGAGCAGTACTTC.